These 9 T cell receptor beta chains came from one sample sequenced in a study of T cells in Graves' hyperthyroidism and ophthalmopathy. Template material for amplifying TCR beta CDR3 regions consisted of RNA transcripts. First-round RT-PCR of the TCR CDR3 relied on the HTBI primer set. TCRdb re-derived calls from the multiplex PCR reads in MiXCR, one entry per CDR3 protein. The sample lists a few hundred thousand distinct CDR3 sequences, 14% seen once, with about 14% in the top ten. The sequenced sample consisted of blood. The source is a woman aged 40 to 50 with Graves' hyperthyroidism.

The V gene is TRBV3-1, the J gene TRBJ2-7; TRBD1 agrees at 7 bases. The trim removed 0 bases at V and 3 bases at J, leaving 8 bases unmatched. The CDR3 spans 16 residues. The V gene's germline CDR1 is LGHDT and CDR2 YNNKEL (reference sequence). The CDR3 spells CASSQEATGPNYEQYF. CDR3 coding DNA: TGTGCCAGCAGCCAAGAAGCGACAGGGCCGAACTACGAGCAGTACTTC.

This clonotype was recorded at least ten times. The chain recombines TRBV9 with TRBJ2-5; 7 positions match TRBD1. The germline CDR1 and CDR2 sequences are SGDLS and YYNGEE. The trim removed 4 bases at V and 1 base at J, leaving 7 bases unmatched. CDR3 size: 15 residues. CDR3 sequence: CASSPRTGSQETQYF. The CDR3 DNA reads as TGTGCCAGCAGCCCCCGGACAGGATCCCAAGAGACCCAGTACTTC.

This clonotype was detected ten times or more. The junction and the germline gene differ at one end; a read error may be behind it. The chain couples TRBV7-7 to TRBJ2-2; TRBD2 agrees at 14 bases. Germline CDR1 is SSHAT and CDR2 is FNYEAQ (reference sequence). This CDR3 has 17 amino acids. The CDR3 sequence: CASSPGLAGAFTGELFF. The DNA of the CDR3 is TGTGCTAGCAGCCCGGGACTAGCGGGAGCATTCACCGGGGAGCTGTTTTTT.

This clonotype was counted many times. The chain couples TRBV20-1 to TRBJ2-7; the D is unclear. The CDR3 is 14 residues long. Germline-derived CDR1 and CDR2 are DFQATT and SNEGSKA (reference sequence). V was cut by 4 bases and J by 2 bases, with 15 bases left in between. The CDR3 DNA is TGCAGTGCTATATCCGCCGGCGGAACCTACGAGCAGTACTTC. As protein: CSAISAGGTYEQYF.

Only a few counts were recorded for this clonotype. The CDR3: CASSTARGRNTGELFF. In DNA, the CDR3 is TGCGCCAGCAGCACGGCGAGGGGCCGTAACACCGGGGAGCTGTTTTTT. V usage is TRBV5-1 and J usage is TRBJ2-2; D assignment may be TRBD1 or TRBD2 (5 bases each). V was cut by 4 bases and J by 2 bases, with 15 bases left in between. Germline lookup yields CDR1 SGHRS and CDR2 YFSETQ. CDR3 length: 16 residues.

This clonotype came up many times. The V and J genes are TRBV2 and TRBJ2-1; no firm D call. Trimming took 7 bases from V and 8 from J, leaving 9 bases between them. Per the germline V gene, CDR1 is SNHLY and CDR2 is FYNNEI. CDR3 length: 11 residues. CDR3: CASKGYDEQFF. The CDR3 bases are TGTGCCAGCAAAGGGTACGATGAGCAGTTCTTC. The variable domain in full, with the rest retrieved from reference TRBV2 and TRBJ2-1, is EPEVTQTPSHQVTQMGQEVILRCVPISNHLYFYWYRQILGQKVEFLVSFYNNEISEKSEIFDDQFSVERPDGSNFTLKIRSTKLEDSAMYFCASKGYDEQFFGPGTRLTVL.

This clonotype was found many times. The V and J genes are TRBV18 and TRBJ1-1; 8 bases line up with TRBD1. In germline, CDR1 is KGHSH, CDR2 LQKENI. With 3 bases clipped from V and 4 bases from J, the junction kept 13 bases outside the gene matches. CDR3 length: 17 amino acids. In DNA form, the CDR3 reads TGTGCCAGCTCACCCCCGGGACAGGTCGTTGGGGGCACTGAAGCTTTCTTT. Translation gives CASSPPGQVVGGTEAFF. Full variable domain (outside the CDR3, taken from reference TRBV18 and TRBJ1-1): NAGVMQNPRHLVRRRGQEARLRCSPMKGHSHVYWYRQLPEEGLKFMVYLQKENIIDESGMPKERFSAEFPKEGPSILRIQQVVRGDSAAYFCASSPPGQVVGGTEAFFGQGTRLTVV.

This clonotype was counted only a few times. V is TRBV5-1 and J is TRBJ2-3; D ambiguous. The CDR3 spans 15 residues. In germline, CDR1 is SGHRS, CDR2 YFSETQ. Trimming stripped 1 base from V and 2 bases from J, with 11 bases between. Here the CDR3 reads CASSLFTFNTDTQYF. The CDR3 DNA reads as TGCGCCAGCAGCTTGTTTACTTTTAACACAGATACGCAGTATTTT.

This clonotype was observed many times. The CDR3 coding sequence is TGTGCCAGCAGTGTCAGGGGGGGAGTCTACGAGCAGTACTTC. This translates into CASSVRGGVYEQYF. V usage is TRBV12-3 or TRBV12-4 and J usage is TRBJ2-7, with D perhaps matching TRBD1 or TRBD2 (7 bases each). The length of the CDR3 is 14 residues. The V gene lost 5 bases and the J gene lost 3 bases, with 14 bases spanning the gap.